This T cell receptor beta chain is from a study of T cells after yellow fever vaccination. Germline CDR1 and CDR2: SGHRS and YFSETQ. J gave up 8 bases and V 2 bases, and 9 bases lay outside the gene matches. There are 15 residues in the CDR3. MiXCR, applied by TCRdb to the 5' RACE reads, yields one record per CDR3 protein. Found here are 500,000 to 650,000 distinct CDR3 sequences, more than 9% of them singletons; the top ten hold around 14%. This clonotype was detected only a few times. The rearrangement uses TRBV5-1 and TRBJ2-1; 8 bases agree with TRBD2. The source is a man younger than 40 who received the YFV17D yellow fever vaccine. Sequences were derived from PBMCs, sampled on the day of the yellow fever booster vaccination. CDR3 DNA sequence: TGCGCCAGCAGCTTCGCGGGTAGCGGGAAATATGAGCAGTTCTTC. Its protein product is CASSFAGSGKYEQFF.